The sequence of this T cell receptor (beta chain) was determined in a study of T cells in Graves' hyperthyroidism and ophthalmopathy. Graves' hyperthyroidism is called stable when ophthalmopathy does not progress within 18 months. Recently diagnosed hyperthyroidism of less than 2 months' duration affected patients aged 18 to 65. Each diagnosis drew on symptoms, thyroxine, TRAb, thyroid ultrasound and orbital computed tomography findings. Amplification of TCR beta CDR3 regions used RNA as the template. First-round RT-PCR targeting the TCR CDR3 was performed with the HTBI primer set. One entry per CDR3 protein, called by TCRdb with MiXCR from the multiplex PCR reads. The sample includes around 690,000 distinct CDR3 sequences, about 18% of them seen just once. Findings and limits, study-wide: Most expanded thyroid clonotypes above 0.001 recurred in blood.

The CDR3 has 17 amino acids. The germline gives CDR1 SGHDT, CDR2 YYEEEE. The V gene end was trimmed by 4 bases and the J gene end by 0 bases; junction bases not matched to a gene: 5. Turning to this clonotype: Its antigen remains unknown.

V and J are TRBV5-6 and TRBJ1-4; TRBD1 aligns across 11 bases. Material for sequencing was blood. This clonotype was obtained from a middle-aged man with Graves' hyperthyroidism. CDR3 loop: CASSAPGQGATNEKLFF. In nucleotides, the CDR3 is TGTGCCAGCAGCGCACCGGGACAGGGGGCAACTAATGAAAAACTGTTTTTT.